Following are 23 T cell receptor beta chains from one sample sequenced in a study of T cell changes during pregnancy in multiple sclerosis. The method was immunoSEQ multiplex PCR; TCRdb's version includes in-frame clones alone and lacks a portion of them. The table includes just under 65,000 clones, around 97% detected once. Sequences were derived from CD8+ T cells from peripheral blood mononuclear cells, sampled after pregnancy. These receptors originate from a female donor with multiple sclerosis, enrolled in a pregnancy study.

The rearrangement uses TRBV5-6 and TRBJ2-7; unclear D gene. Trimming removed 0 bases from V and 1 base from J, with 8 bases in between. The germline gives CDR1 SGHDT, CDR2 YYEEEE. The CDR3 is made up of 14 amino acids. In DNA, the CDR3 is TGTGCCAGCAGCTTGGCAGCCAGGTCCTACGAGCAGTACTTC. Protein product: CASSLAARSYEQYF. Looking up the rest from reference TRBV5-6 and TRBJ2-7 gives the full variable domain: DAGVTQSPTHLIKTRGQQVTLRCSPKSGHDTVSWYQQALGQGPQFIFQYYEEEERQRGNFPDRFSGHQFPNYSSELNVNALLLGDSALYLCASSLAARSYEQYFGPGTRLTVT.

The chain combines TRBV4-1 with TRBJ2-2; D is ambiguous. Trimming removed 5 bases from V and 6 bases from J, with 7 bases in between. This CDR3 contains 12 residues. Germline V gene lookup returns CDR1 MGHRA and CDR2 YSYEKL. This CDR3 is CASSSSAGELFF. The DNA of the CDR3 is TGCGCCAGCAGCTCCTCGGCCGGGGAGCTGTTTTTT.

The CDR3 DNA follows: TGTGCCAGCAGTCCGACTAGCGGGACTCAGTCCTACGAGCAGTACTTC. Its translation: CASSPTSGTQSYEQYF. The chain joins TRBV27 to TRBJ2-7; TRBD2 aligns across 11 bases. The CDR3 runs 16 residues. Germline lookup yields CDR1 MNHEY and CDR2 SMNVEV (reference sequence). J was trimmed by 1 base and V by 5 bases; bases with no gene match: 7.

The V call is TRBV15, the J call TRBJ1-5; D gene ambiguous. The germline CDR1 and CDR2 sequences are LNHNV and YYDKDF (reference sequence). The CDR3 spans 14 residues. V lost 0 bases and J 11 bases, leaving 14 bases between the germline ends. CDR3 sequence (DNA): TGTGCCACCAGCAGAGAAGGAGGATCCCAGGCCCAGCATTTT. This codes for CATSREGGSQAQHF. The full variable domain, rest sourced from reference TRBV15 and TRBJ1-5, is DAMVIQNPRYQVTQFGKPVTLSCSQTLNHNVMYWYQQKSSQAPKLLFHYYDKDFNNEADTPDNFQSRRPNTSFCFLDIRSPGLGDTAMYLCATSREGGSQAQHFGDGTRLSIL.

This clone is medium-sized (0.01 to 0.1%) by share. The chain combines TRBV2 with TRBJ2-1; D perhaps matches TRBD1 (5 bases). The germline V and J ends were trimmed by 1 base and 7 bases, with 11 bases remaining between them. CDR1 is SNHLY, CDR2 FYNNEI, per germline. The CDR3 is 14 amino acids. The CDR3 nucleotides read TGTGCCAGCAGTGAAGGGGGCAGGCATAATGAGCAGTTCTTC. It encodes CASSEGGRHNEQFF.

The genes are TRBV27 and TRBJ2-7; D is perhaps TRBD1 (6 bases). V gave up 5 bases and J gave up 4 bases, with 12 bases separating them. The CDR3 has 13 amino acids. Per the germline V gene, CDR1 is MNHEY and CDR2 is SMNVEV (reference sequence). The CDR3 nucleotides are TGTGCCAGCAGTCCAGGGGATTCGTACGAGCAGTACTTC. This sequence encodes CASSPGDSYEQYF.

The CDR3 sequence is CASMGRENTEAFF. In DNA, the CDR3 is TGTGCCAGCATGGGCAGGGAAAACACTGAAGCTTTCTTT. The chain carries TRBV28 and TRBJ1-1; D may be TRBD1 (5 bases). The V end lost 7 bases, the J end lost 2 bases, and 11 bases lay between the germline ends. Germline CDR1 and CDR2: MDHEN and SYDVKM. The CDR3 totals 13 residues.

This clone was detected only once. The CDR3 reads CASSQTSGSSYNEQFF. CDR3 in DNA: TGCGCCAGCAGCCAAACTAGCGGGAGTTCCTACAATGAGCAGTTCTTC. The J gene is TRBJ2-1, the V gene TRBV4-1, with 11 bases identical to TRBD2. The V gene's germline CDR1 is MGHRA and CDR2 YSYEKL. The CDR3 covers 16 residues. The junction had 1 base not matched to a gene; V was cut back by 2 bases and J by 1 base.

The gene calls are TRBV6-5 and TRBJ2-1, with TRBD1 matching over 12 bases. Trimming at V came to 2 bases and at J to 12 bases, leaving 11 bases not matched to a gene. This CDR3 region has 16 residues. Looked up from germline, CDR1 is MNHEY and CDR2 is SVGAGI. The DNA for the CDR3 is TGTGCCAGCAGTTACGGCGACCCGGGACAGGGGGCGACGCAGTTCTTC. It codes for CASSYGDPGQGATQFF.

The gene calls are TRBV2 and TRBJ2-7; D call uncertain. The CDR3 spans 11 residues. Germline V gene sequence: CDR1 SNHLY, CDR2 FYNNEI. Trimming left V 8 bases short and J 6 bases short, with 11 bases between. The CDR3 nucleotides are TGTGCCAGCTATACGGTTACCGAGCAGTACTTC. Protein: CASYTVTEQYF.

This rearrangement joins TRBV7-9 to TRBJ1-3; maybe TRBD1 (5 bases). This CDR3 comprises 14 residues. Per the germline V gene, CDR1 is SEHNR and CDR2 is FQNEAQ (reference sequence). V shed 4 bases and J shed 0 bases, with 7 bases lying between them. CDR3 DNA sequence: TGTGCCAGCAGCTCTGACAGCTCTGGAAACACCATATATTTT. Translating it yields CASSSDSSGNTIYF.

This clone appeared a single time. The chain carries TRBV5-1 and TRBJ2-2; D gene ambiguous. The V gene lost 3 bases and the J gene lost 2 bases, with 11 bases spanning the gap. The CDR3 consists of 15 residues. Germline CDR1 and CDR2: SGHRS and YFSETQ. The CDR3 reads CASSSLQSNTGELFF. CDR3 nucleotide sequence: TGCGCCAGCAGCTCCTTGCAGTCTAACACCGGGGAGCTGTTTTTT.

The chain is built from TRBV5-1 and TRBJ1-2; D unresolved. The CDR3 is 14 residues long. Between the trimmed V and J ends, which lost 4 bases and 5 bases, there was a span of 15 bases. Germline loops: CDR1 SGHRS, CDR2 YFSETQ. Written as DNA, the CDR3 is TGCGCCAGCAGCCTGAGGTCAGCTTTTTATGGCTACACCTTC. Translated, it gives CASSLRSAFYGYTF.

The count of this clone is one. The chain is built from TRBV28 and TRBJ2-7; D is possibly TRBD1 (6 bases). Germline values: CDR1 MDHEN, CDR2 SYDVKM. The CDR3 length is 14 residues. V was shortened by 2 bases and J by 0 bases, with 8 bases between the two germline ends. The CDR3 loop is CASSLRDNSYEQYF. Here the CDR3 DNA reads TGTGCCAGCAGTTTAAGGGACAACTCCTACGAGCAGTACTTC.

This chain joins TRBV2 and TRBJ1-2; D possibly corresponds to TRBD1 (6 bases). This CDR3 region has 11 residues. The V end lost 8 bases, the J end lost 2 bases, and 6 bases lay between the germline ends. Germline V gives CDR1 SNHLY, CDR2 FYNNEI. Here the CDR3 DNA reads TGTGCCAGCGACAGGAACTATGGCTACACCTTC. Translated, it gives CASDRNYGYTF.

The CDR3 nucleotides are TGTGCCAGCAGTGAACCTCCCGAGGGTAGCTACAATGAGCAGTTCTTC. Translated, it gives CASSEPPEGSYNEQFF. This rearrangement joins TRBV2 to TRBJ2-1; tentative D call: TRBD2 (5 bases). This CDR3 is 16 amino acids long. The V end was cut by 2 bases, the J end by 3 bases, with 14 bases between. CDR1 SNHLY and CDR2 FYNNEI come from the germline V gene.

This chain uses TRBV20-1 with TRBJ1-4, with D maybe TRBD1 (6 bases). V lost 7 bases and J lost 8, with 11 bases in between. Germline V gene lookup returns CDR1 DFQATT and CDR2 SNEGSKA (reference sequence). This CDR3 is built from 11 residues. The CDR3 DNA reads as TGCAGTGGTAACACAGGGGAAAAACTGTTTTTT. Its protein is CSGNTGEKLFF.

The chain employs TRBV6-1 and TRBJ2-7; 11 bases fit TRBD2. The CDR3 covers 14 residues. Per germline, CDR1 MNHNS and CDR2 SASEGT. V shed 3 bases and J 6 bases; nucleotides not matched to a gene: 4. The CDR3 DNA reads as TGTGCCAGCAGTGATAGGGGACTAGCGGCCGAGCAGTACTTC. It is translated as CASSDRGLAAEQYF.

The DNA of the CDR3 is TGTGCCAGCAGCTCCTTGGAGGGCCCGCAGTATTTT. It is translated as CASSSLEGPQYF. The chain joins TRBV5-6 to TRBJ2-3, with D possibly matching TRBD2 (6 bases). Germline V gene sequence: CDR1 SGHDT, CDR2 YYEEEE. V gave up 3 bases and J gave up 10 bases, with 12 bases separating them. The CDR3 extends over 12 amino acids.

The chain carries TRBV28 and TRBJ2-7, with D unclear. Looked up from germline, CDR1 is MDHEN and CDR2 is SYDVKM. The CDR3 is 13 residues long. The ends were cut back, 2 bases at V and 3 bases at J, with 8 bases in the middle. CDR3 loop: CASSLRAGYEQYF. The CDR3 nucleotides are TGTGCCAGCAGTTTACGAGCAGGCTACGAGCAGTACTTC.

CDR3 amino acids: CASSYGTGSYEQYF. CDR3 bases: TGTGCCAGCAGCTACGGGACAGGCTCCTACGAGCAGTACTTC. This chain joins TRBV5-6 and TRBJ2-7; the match to TRBD1 covers 8 bases. The CDR3 length is 14 residues. Trimming took 3 bases from V and 0 from J; bases not matched to a gene: 2. Germline V gene sequence: CDR1 SGHDT, CDR2 YYEEEE. Complete variable domain (other parts from reference TRBV5-6 and TRBJ2-7): DAGVTQSPTHLIKTRGQQVTLRCSPKSGHDTVSWYQQALGQGPQFIFQYYEEEERQRGNFPDRFSGHQFPNYSSELNVNALLLGDSALYLCASSYGTGSYEQYFGPGTRLTVT.

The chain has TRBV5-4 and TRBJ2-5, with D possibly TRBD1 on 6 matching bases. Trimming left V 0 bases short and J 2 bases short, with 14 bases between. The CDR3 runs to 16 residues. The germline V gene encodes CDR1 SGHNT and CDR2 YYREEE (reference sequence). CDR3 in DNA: TGTGCCAGCAGCTTGGCCCCGCTGGACAGACAAGAGACCCAGTACTTC. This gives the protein CASSLAPLDRQETQYF.

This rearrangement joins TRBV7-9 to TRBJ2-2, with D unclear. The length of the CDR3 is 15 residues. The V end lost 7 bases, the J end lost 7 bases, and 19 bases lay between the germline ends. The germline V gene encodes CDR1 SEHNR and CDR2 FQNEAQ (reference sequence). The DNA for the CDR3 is TGTGCCAGCACCTACGGAGAGTGGCTGATCGGGGAGCTGTTTTTT. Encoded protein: CASTYGEWLIGELFF.